The entry below describes one T cell receptor beta chain. The antigen is not known. The data were obtained in a study of T cell responses to AZD1222 COVID-19 vaccine. The CDR3 is 13 amino acids. With 3 bases removed from V and 9 bases from J, the gap between germline ends came to 12 bases. Germline lookup yields CDR1 LNHDA and CDR2 SQIVND (reference sequence). Measured with immunoSEQ multiplex PCR; TCRdb has only the in-frame clones, and not every one. The sample records over 75,000 clones, 80% to 90% being singletons. General study points: After the peak T cell response, and only then, were repertoires sampled.

The source was peripheral blood, collected 28 days after the second AZD1222 dose. The chain uses TRBV19 and TRBJ1-5; weak D call: TRBD1 (6 bases). The clonotype was recovered from an adult who received the AZD1222 COVID-19 vaccine. CDR3 residues: CASSIWDTRPQHF. The CDR3 nucleotides are TGTGCCAGTAGTATTTGGGACACTCGGCCCCAGCATTTT. Variable domain in full (rest from reference TRBV19 and TRBJ1-5): DGGITQSPKYLFRKEGQNVTLSCEQNLNHDAMYWYRQDPGQGLRLIYYSQIVNDFQKGDIAEGYSVSREKKESFPLTVTSAQKNPTAFYLCASSIWDTRPQHFGDGTRLSIL.